These 28 T cell receptor beta chains came from one sample sequenced in a study of cytomegalovirus exposure and HLA in healthy donors. 13 Jbeta primers and 60 Vbeta primers were used for the PCR. This table comes from immunoSEQ multiplex PCR, and its TCRdb copy is limited to in-frame clones, with some not included. The sample lists about 210,000 clones, 87% occurring once. The specimen was PBMCs. The receptors stem from a boy between 2 and 15 years old in good health and CMV-seronegative.

Only one count was recorded for this clone. The chain combines TRBV4-1 with TRBJ2-1; 9 nucleotides align to TRBD2. Germline V gives CDR1 MGHRA, CDR2 YSYEKL. V shed 2 bases, J shed 9 bases, and the junction held 14 bases outside the gene matches. The CDR3 has 17 residues. CDR3 in DNA: TGCGCCAGCAGCCAATCAGGACTAGCGCTTAAGGGAGGTGAGCAGTTCTTC. This sequence encodes CASSQSGLALKGGEQFF.

Worth noting for this clone: Mismatch with germline at one junction end may stem from a read error. V gene TRBV7-9 combines with J gene TRBJ1-2, with a weak D call TRBD1 (5 bases). Germline V lookup: CDR1 SEHNR, CDR2 FQNEAQ (reference sequence). The CDR3 runs 16 residues. This CDR3 is CSSTPGRGIEDYGYTF. The DNA of the CDR3 is TGTTCCAGCACCCCTGGTAGGGGCATAGAAGACTATGGCTACACCTTC.

This chain uses TRBV7-6 with TRBJ2-1; 8 bases fit TRBD2. The V and J ends lost 1 base and 3 bases, in that order; junction bases with no gene match: 2. Germline CDR1 and CDR2: SGHVS and FNYEAQ. The length of the CDR3 is 15 residues. The CDR3 sequence: CASSLVAGIYNEQFF. In nucleotides, the CDR3 is TGTGCCAGCAGCTTAGTAGCGGGAATCTACAATGAGCAGTTCTTC.

The rearrangement uses TRBV6-1 and TRBJ2-7; the D gene is possibly TRBD2 (5 bases). CDR1 is MNHNS, CDR2 SASEGT, per germline. Between the trimmed V and J ends, which lost 2 bases and 3 bases, there was a span of 11 bases. The CDR3 is made up of 14 amino acids. Here the CDR3 reads CASSEKASFYEQYF. The CDR3 DNA reads as TGTGCCAGCAGTGAAAAGGCTAGCTTCTACGAGCAGTACTTC.

The chain is built from TRBV29-1 and TRBJ2-1; 7 nucleotides align to TRBD2. V shed 0 bases and J 3 bases; nucleotides not matched to a gene: 5. This CDR3 has 15 residues. Per the germline V gene, CDR1 is SQVTM and CDR2 is ANQGSEA. The CDR3 region is CSVEERLADYNEQFF. The CDR3 DNA sequence: TGCAGCGTTGAAGAGAGGCTAGCGGACTACAATGAGCAGTTCTTC.

This clone was seen a handful of times. The V call is TRBV9, the J call TRBJ2-5; 7 bases match TRBD2. J gave up 4 bases and V 3 bases, and 3 bases lay outside the gene matches. CDR1 is SGDLS, CDR2 YYNGEE, per germline. CDR3 length: 13 residues. The CDR3 nucleotides are TGTGCCAGCAGCGGGGGGGGTCGAGAGACCCAGTACTTC. This codes for CASSGGGRETQYF.

The chain links TRBV5-6 to TRBJ2-1, with D possibly being TRBD1 (5 bases). Looked up from germline, CDR1 is SGHDT and CDR2 is YYEEEE. V was clipped by 4 bases and J by 4 bases, with 15 bases between them. The CDR3 totals 15 residues. The CDR3 DNA sequence: TGTGCCAGCAGCCCCCGGACACCTCGTTACAATGAGCAGTTCTTC. Protein product: CASSPRTPRYNEQFF. The full variable domain, completed using reference TRBV5-6 and TRBJ2-1, is DAGVTQSPTHLIKTRGQQVTLRCSPKSGHDTVSWYQQALGQGPQFIFQYYEEEERQRGNFPDRFSGHQFPNYSSELNVNALLLGDSALYLCASSPRTPRYNEQFFGPGTRLTVL.

The gene calls are TRBV19 and TRBJ2-3; D is unclear. The CDR3 loop spans 13 amino acids. V shed 1 base and J shed 2 bases, with 4 bases lying between them. Germline V gene data show CDR1 as LNHDA and CDR2 as SQIVND (reference sequence). The chain's CDR3 is CASSIAYTDTQYF. The CDR3 nucleotides read TGTGCCAGTAGTATAGCCTACACAGATACGCAGTATTTT.

The chain has TRBV7-8 and TRBJ1-5; D gene uncertain. There are 13 residues in the CDR3. Germline V CDR1 and CDR2: SGHVS, FQNEAQ. The germline V and J ends were trimmed by 5 bases and 4 bases, with 9 bases remaining between them. The CDR3 loop is CASSRGGNQPQHF. The CDR3 DNA sequence: TGTGCCAGCAGCCGGGGAGGGAATCAGCCCCAGCATTTT.

The genes are TRBV7-3 and TRBJ2-1; 7 positions agree with TRBD1. V gave up 6 bases and J gave up 6 bases; unmatched junction bases: 14. The CDR3 has 16 amino acids. Per germline, CDR1 SGHTA and CDR2 FQGTGA. CDR3 sequence (DNA): TGTGCCAGCAGGCTTACCGGGACAGCAACGGGCAATGAGCAGTTCTTC. Residues: CASRLTGTATGNEQFF.

This clone was counted between two and nine times. The rearrangement joins TRBV6-1 to TRBJ1-5; TRBD1 aligns across 7 bases. CDR3 size: 14 residues. Trimming removed 6 bases from V and 1 base from J; junction bases left unmatched: 3. Germline-derived CDR1 and CDR2 are MNHNS and SASEGT. The DNA for the CDR3 is TGTGCCAGCAGGGGACAGCCGAGCAATCAGCCCCAGCATTTT. It codes for CASRGQPSNQPQHF.

This clone has a handful of counts. This chain connects TRBV4-1 to TRBJ1-3; D remains unclear. The germline V gene encodes CDR1 MGHRA and CDR2 YSYEKL. CDR3 length: 16 residues. Trimming took 0 bases from V and 5 from J, leaving 14 bases between them. Here the CDR3 reads CASSQELQFIRNTIYF. In DNA, the CDR3 is TGCGCCAGCAGCCAAGAGCTACAGTTCATCAGAAACACCATATATTTT.

The chain combines TRBV5-1 with TRBJ2-7; perhaps TRBD2 as D (7 bases). V was cut by 7 bases and J by 4 bases, with 15 bases left in between. Germline CDR1 and CDR2: SGHRS and YFSETQ. The CDR3 spans 13 residues. The CDR3 DNA reads TGCGCCAGCGGCGGGGGCTTGGTGTACGAGCAGTACTTC. The encoded protein is CASGGGLVYEQYF.

The chain employs TRBV10-3 and TRBJ1-1; D may be TRBD1 (6 bases). Trimming pared 8 bases from V and 1 base from J, leaving 11 bases between. The CDR3 is 13 amino acids. Looked up from germline, CDR1 is ENHRY and CDR2 is SYGVKD. In DNA, the CDR3 is TGTGCCATCCAAGGACAGTGGAACACTGAAGCTTTCTTT. Its translation is CAIQGQWNTEAFF.

This chain uses TRBV5-1 with TRBJ2-1; 7 bases fit TRBD2. Germline V gene sequence: CDR1 SGHRS, CDR2 YFSETQ. This CDR3 is built from 16 residues. Unmatched junction bases numbered 9, after V lost 2 bases and J lost 4 bases. The CDR3 sequence is CASSFSRPSGYNEQFF. In nucleotides, the CDR3 is TGCGCCAGCAGCTTCTCTCGGCCTAGCGGTTACAATGAGCAGTTCTTC.

V usage is TRBV25-1 and J usage is TRBJ1-3, with TRBD1 identical over 8 bases. CDR1 and CDR2 from the germline V gene are MGHDK and SYGVNS. V trimming: 5 bases; J trimming: 7 bases; junction bases outside the gene matches: 10. The CDR3 sequence is 15 residues long. CDR3 in amino acids: CASSRAGGLTNTIYF. The CDR3 DNA sequence: TGTGCCAGCAGTAGAGCAGGGGGCTTGACTAACACCATATATTTT.

The chain carries TRBV27 and TRBJ1-6; D remains unclear. The V and J ends lost 2 bases and 0 bases respectively, with 8 bases between them. This CDR3 is 16 amino acids long. Germline V gene sequence: CDR1 MNHEY, CDR2 SMNVEV (reference sequence). DNA for the CDR3: TGTGCCAGCAGTTTAGTTAGGAGCTCCTATAATTCACCCCTCCACTTT. Its protein product is CASSLVRSSYNSPLHF.

The rearrangement uses TRBV7-3 and TRBJ2-7, with a tentative D call TRBD1 (5 bases). Germline V gene sequence: CDR1 SGHTA, CDR2 FQGTGA. Trimming took 0 bases from V and 4 from J, leaving 7 bases between them. This CDR3 contains 13 residues. DNA for the CDR3: TGTGCCAGCAGCTTAACCAGGGATTACGAGCAGTACTTC. It is translated as CASSLTRDYEQYF.

V usage is TRBV18 and J usage is TRBJ2-5, with 7 nucleotides matching TRBD1. The V gene end was trimmed by 4 bases and the J gene end by 3 bases; junction bases not matched to a gene: 5. There are 14 residues in the CDR3. Germline lookup yields CDR1 KGHSH and CDR2 LQKENI. CDR3 residues: CASSLPGTEETQYF. CDR3 sequence (DNA): TGTGCCAGCTCACTCCCCGGGACAGAAGAGACCCAGTACTTC. Drawing the rest from reference TRBV18 and TRBJ2-5, the complete variable domain is NAGVMQNPRHLVRRRGQEARLRCSPMKGHSHVYWYRQLPEEGLKFMVYLQKENIIDESGMPKERFSAEFPKEGPSILRIQQVVRGDSAAYFCASSLPGTEETQYFGPGTRLLVL.

This chain uses TRBV6-6 with TRBJ1-4, with TRBD1 identical over 7 bases. The germline gives CDR1 MNHNY, CDR2 SVGAGI (reference sequence). The J segment lost 8 bases and the V segment lost 6 bases, leaving 6 bases of the junction unmatched. This CDR3 has 13 residues. The CDR3 DNA reads as TGTGCCAGCAGGCAAGCAGGGGGGGAAAAACTGTTTTTT. Translation gives CASRQAGGEKLFF.

The chain joins TRBV19 to TRBJ1-5; D remains unclear. The CDR3 sequence is 11 residues long. Trimming removed 5 bases from V and 6 bases from J, with 5 bases in between. Germline assignment: CDR1 LNHDA and CDR2 SQIVND (reference sequence). As DNA, the CDR3 is TGTGCCAGTAGTGAGGGTCAGCCCCAGCATTTT. Translating gives CASSEGQPQHF.

The V gene is TRBV27, the J gene TRBJ1-2; 8 nucleotides match TRBD1. CDR1 and CDR2 (germline): MNHEY, SMNVEV (reference sequence). V was pared by 6 bases and J by 4 bases, with 4 bases of the junction left unmatched. This CDR3 comprises 13 residues. CDR3 region: CASSPGTGYGYTF. DNA for the CDR3: TGTGCCAGCAGCCCCGGGACAGGCTATGGCTACACCTTC.

V and J are TRBV5-1 and TRBJ1-1; a possible D gene is TRBD1 (6 bases). Germline values: CDR1 SGHRS, CDR2 YFSETQ. V was shortened by 4 bases and J by 4 bases, with 17 bases between the two germline ends. The CDR3 is 15 residues long. The CDR3 reads CASSPGGGRGTEAFF. CDR3 DNA: TGCGCCAGCAGCCCCGGGGGGGGCCGAGGCACTGAAGCTTTCTTT. Filled out from reference TRBV5-1 and TRBJ1-1, the complete variable domain reads KAGVTQTPRYLIKTRGQQVTLSCSPISGHRSVSWYQQTPGQGLQFLFEYFSETQRNKGNFPGRFSGRQFSNSRSEMNVSTLELGDSALYLCASSPGGGRGTEAFFGQGTRLTVV.

The rearrangement joins TRBV7-9 to TRBJ2-7; 9 bases are a match to TRBD2. V was pared by 1 base and J by 1 base, with 5 bases of the junction left unmatched. CDR3 size: 16 residues. In germline, CDR1 is SEHNR, CDR2 FQNEAQ (reference sequence). The CDR3 DNA reads as TGTGCCAGCAGCTTAGTTAGCGGGGGACAATCCTACGAGCAGTACTTC. It codes for CASSLVSGGQSYEQYF.

The V gene is TRBV19, the J gene TRBJ2-7; 9 bases map to TRBD1. Germline assignment: CDR1 LNHDA and CDR2 SQIVND (reference sequence). V was pared by 5 bases and J by 3 bases, with 2 bases of the junction left unmatched. The CDR3 covers 13 residues. CDR3 residues: CASSGGQGYEQYF. The CDR3 region has the DNA TGTGCCAGTAGTGGGGGACAGGGCTACGAGCAGTACTTC.

The CDR3 DNA reads as TGTGCCAGCAACGAGCGGGGGTGGGATACGCAGTATTTT. Protein sequence: CASNERGWDTQYF. The J gene is TRBJ2-3, the V gene TRBV6-1; TRBD2 aligns across 8 bases. The germline V gene encodes CDR1 MNHNS and CDR2 SASEGT. The V segment lost 7 bases and the J segment 6 bases; nucleotides outside the gene matches: 6. The CDR3 is 13 amino acids.

The genes are TRBV9 and TRBJ2-6; 9 bases agree with TRBD1. Trimming at V came to 4 bases and at J to 3 bases, leaving 14 bases not matched to a gene. Germline-derived CDR1 and CDR2 are SGDLS and YYNGEE. The CDR3 totals 19 residues. The CDR3 is CASSPIKGQGKSGANVLTF. Here the CDR3 DNA reads TGTGCCAGCAGCCCCATCAAGGGACAGGGAAAGAGTGGGGCCAACGTCCTGACTTTC.

This clone was detected once. The chain couples TRBV28 to TRBJ2-5, with 9 bases lining up with TRBD2. J lost 0 bases, V lost 1 base, and 6 bases had no gene match. Per the germline V gene, CDR1 is MDHEN and CDR2 is SYDVKM. The CDR3 extends over 17 amino acids. The CDR3 is CASSLLGSGSHQETQYF. The CDR3 DNA reads as TGTGCCAGCAGTTTATTGGGTAGCGGGAGTCACCAAGAGACCCAGTACTTC.